The clone carrying this T cell receptor beta chain was counted between two and nine times. Its antigen remains unidentified. TCRdb's table, derived via immunoSEQ multiplex PCR, lists solely in-frame clones and lacks some. This table has roughly 9,000 clones, 78% appearing once. In germline, CDR1 is PRHDT, CDR2 FYEKMQ (reference sequence). V gave up 7 bases and J gave up 3 bases; unmatched junction bases: 7. CDR3 length equals 14 residues. These data are taken from a study of chemoradiotherapy in HPV16-positive cancers. Study background: Candidate HPV-specific clones and shared TCR motifs came from a couple of HPV16-positive patients.

General study results and limits: Better recurrence-free survival went with HPV-responsive T-cell expansion in HPV16-positive patients.

The clonotype originates from a human donor with HPV-associated anogenital cancer. V usage is TRBV13 and J usage is TRBJ1-1, with 8 nucleotides matching TRBD1. This material was acquired from a patient who underwent chemoradiotherapy. CDR3 loop: CASTDGQGDTEAFF. DNA for the CDR3: TGTGCCAGCACCGACGGACAGGGCGACACTGAAGCTTTCTTT.